This T cell receptor (beta chain) was profiled in a study of long-term antiretroviral therapy in people with HIV. Runs used v3.0 of the immunoSEQ assay and were done at survey level. Profiled with immunoSEQ multiplex PCR; TCRdb holds only in-frame clones, not every one. Counted here are 20,000 to 25,000 clones, less than 85% occurring once; the ten biggest clones make up roughly 10%. Note on this clone: Its specificity is not known.

Trimming cost V 0 bases and J 7 bases; bases outside gene matches: 7. The CDR3 covers 16 residues. Study-wide results and caveats: Collection spanned 2004 to 2017; ART regimens may be less effective than current ones.

V and J are TRBV23-1 and TRBJ2-4; 9 bases fit TRBD1. TRBV23-1 falls under the ORF class, with uncertain function. The sequence derives from a middle-aged man with HIV. The sample here was unsorted PBMCs, taken about 2.5 years after starting antiretroviral therapy. The CDR3 reads CASSQSYRGPCNIQYF. DNA for the CDR3: TGCGCCAGCAGTCAATCTTACAGGGGGCCTTGTAACATTCAGTACTTC.